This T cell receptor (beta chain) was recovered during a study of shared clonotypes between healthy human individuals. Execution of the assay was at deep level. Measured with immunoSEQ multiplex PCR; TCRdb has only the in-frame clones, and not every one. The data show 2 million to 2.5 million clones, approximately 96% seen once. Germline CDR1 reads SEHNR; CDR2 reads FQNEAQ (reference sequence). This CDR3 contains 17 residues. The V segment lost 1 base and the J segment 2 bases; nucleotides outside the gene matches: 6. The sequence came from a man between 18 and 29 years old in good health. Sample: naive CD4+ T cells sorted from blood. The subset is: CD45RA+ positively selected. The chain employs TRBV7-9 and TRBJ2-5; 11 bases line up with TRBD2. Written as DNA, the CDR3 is TGTGCCAGCAGCTTAGTCGTTAGCGGGAGGGTTCAAGAGACCCAGTACTTC. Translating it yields CASSLVVSGRVQETQYF.